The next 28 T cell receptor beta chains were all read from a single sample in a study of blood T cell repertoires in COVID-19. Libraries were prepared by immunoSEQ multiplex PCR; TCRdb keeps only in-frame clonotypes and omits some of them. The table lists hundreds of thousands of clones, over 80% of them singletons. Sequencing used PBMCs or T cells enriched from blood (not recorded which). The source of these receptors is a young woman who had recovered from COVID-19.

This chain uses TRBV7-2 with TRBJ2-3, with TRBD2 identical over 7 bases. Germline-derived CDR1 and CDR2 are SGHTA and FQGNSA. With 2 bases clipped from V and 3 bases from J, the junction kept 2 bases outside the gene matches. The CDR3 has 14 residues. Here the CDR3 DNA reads TGTGCCAGCAGCTTACTAGCGGCTACAGATACGCAGTATTTT. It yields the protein CASSLLAATDTQYF. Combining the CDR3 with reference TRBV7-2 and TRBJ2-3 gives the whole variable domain GAGVSQSPSNKVTEKGKDVELRCDPISGHTALYWYRQSLGQGLEFLIYFQGNSAPDKSGLPSDRFSAERTGGSVSTLTIQRTQQEDSAVYLCASSLLAATDTQYFGPGTRLTVL.

The CDR3 DNA follows: TGTGCCAGTAGGACGTCCGGGACAGGGTTTTATGAACTGTTTTTT. Its protein is CASRTSGTGFYELFF. This sequence joins TRBV19 and TRBJ1-4, with TRBD1 matching 9 bases. The CDR3 loop spans 15 amino acids. Germline CDR1 LNHDA, CDR2 SQIVND (reference sequence). V trimming: 6 bases; J trimming: 12 bases; junction bases outside the gene matches: 14.

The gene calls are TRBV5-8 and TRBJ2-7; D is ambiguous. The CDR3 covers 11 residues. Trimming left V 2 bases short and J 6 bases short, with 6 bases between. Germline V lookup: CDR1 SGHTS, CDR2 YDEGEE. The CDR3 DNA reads TGTGCCAGCAGCTTCCCCCTCGAGCAGTACTTC. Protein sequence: CASSFPLEQYF.

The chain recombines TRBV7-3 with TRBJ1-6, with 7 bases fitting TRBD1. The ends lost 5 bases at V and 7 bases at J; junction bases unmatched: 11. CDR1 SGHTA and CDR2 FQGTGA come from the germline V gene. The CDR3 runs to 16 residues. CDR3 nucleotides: TGTGCCAGCAGCAAAGACAGGGTAACGTGGAATTCACCCCTCCACTTT. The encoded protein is CASSKDRVTWNSPLHF. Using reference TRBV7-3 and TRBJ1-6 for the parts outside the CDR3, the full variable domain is GAGVSQTPSNKVTEKGKYVELRCDPISGHTALYWYRQSLGQGPEFLIYFQGTGAADDSGLPNDRFFAVRPEGSVSTLKIQRTERGDSAVYLCASSKDRVTWNSPLHFGNGTRLTVT.

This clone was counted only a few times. The CDR3 DNA reads as TGTGCCAGCAGCGACGTAGATCGGAATGAGCAGTTCTTC. Protein sequence: CASSDVDRNEQFF. The rearrangement joins TRBV9 to TRBJ2-1; D is ambiguous. Looked up from germline, CDR1 is SGDLS and CDR2 is YYNGEE. The CDR3 runs 13 residues. The germline V and J ends were trimmed by 3 bases and 7 bases, with 11 bases remaining between them. The complete variable domain, with remaining parts taken from reference TRBV9 and TRBJ2-1, reads DSGVTQTPKHLITATGQRVTLRCSPRSGDLSVYWYQQSLDQGLQFLIQYYNGEERAKGNILERFSAQQFPDLHSELNLSSLELGDSALYFCASSDVDRNEQFFGPGTRLTVL.

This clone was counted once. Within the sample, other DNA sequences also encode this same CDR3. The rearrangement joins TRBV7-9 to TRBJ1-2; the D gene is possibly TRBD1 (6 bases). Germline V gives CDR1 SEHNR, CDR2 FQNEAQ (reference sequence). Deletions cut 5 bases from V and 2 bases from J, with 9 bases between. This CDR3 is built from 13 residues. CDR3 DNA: TGTGCCAGCAGCCTCGGACAGAACTATGGCTACACCTTC. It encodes CASSLGQNYGYTF.

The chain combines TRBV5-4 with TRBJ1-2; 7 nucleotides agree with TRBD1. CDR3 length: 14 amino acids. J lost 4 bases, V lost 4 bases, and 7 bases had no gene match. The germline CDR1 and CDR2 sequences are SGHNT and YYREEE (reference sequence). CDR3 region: CASSLQGQFYGYTF. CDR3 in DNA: TGTGCCAGCAGCCTCCAGGGACAGTTCTATGGCTACACCTTC.

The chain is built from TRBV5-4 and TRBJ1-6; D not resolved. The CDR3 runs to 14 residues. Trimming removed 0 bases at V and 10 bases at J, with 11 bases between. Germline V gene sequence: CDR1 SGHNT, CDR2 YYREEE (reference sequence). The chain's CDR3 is CASSLVGPESPLHF. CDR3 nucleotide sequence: TGTGCCAGCAGCTTGGTTGGGCCCGAGTCACCCCTCCACTTT. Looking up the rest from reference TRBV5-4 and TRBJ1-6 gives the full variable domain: ETGVTQSPTHLIKTRGQQVTLRCSSQSGHNTVSWYQQALGQGPQFIFQYYREEENGRGNFPPRFSGLQFPNYSSELNVNALELDDSALYLCASSLVGPESPLHFGNGTRLTVT.

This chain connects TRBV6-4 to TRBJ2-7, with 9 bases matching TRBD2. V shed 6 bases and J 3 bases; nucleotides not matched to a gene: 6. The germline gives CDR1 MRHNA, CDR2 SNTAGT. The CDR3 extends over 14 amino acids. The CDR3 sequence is CASRPGSGGYEQYF. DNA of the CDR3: TGTGCCAGCAGGCCTGGTAGCGGGGGCTACGAGCAGTACTTC.

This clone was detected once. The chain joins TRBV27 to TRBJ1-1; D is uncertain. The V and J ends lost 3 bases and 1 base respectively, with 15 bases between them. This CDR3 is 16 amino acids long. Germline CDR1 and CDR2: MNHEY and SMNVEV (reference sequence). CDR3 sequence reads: CASSFIGNRWNTEAFF. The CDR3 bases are TGTGCCAGCAGTTTTATAGGTAACAGATGGAACACTGAAGCTTTCTTT.

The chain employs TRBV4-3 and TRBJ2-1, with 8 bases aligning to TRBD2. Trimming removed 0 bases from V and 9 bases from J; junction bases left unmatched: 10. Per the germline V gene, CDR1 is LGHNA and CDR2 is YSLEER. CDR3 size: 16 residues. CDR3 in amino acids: CASSQDDGGAVREQFF. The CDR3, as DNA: TGCGCCAGCAGCCAAGATGACGGGGGGGCGGTACGTGAGCAGTTCTTC.

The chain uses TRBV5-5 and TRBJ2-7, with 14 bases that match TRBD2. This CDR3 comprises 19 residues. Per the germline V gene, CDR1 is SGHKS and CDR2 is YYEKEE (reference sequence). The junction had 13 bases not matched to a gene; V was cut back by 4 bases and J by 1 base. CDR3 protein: CASSPRTSGRHLISYEQYF. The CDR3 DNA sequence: TGTGCCAGCAGCCCCCGGACTAGCGGGAGGCACTTGATTTCCTACGAGCAGTACTTC.

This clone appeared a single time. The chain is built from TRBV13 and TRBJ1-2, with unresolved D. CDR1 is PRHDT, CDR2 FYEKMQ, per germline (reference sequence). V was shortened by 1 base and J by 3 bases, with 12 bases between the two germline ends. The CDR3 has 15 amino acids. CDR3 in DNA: TGTGCCAGCAGCTTAGTATGGGAGAAGGACTATGGCTACACCTTC. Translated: CASSLVWEKDYGYTF.

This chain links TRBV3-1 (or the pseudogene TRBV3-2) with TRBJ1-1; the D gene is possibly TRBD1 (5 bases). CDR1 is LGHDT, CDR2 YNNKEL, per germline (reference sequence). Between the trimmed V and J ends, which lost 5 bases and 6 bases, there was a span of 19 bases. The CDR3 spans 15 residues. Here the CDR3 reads CASSYGASSIPEAFF. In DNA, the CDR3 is TGTGCCAGCAGCTATGGGGCAAGTTCCATTCCTGAAGCTTTCTTT.

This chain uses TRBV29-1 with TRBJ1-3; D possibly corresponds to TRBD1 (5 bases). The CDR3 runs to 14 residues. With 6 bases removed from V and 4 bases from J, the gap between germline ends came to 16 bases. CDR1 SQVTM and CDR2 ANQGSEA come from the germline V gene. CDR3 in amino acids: CSVDTAGKGNTIYF. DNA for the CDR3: TGCAGCGTCGATACGGCAGGGAAGGGAAACACCATATATTTT. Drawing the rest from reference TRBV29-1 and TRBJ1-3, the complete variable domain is SAVISQKPSRDICQRGTSLTIQCQVDSQVTMMFWYRQQPGQSLTLIATANQGSEATYESGFVIDKFPISRPNLTFSTLTVSNMSPEDSSIYLCSVDTAGKGNTIYFGEGSWLTVV.

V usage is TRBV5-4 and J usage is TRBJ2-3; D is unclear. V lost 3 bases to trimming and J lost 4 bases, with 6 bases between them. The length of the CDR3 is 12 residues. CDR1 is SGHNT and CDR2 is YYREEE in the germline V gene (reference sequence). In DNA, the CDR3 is TGTGCCAGCAGCTCTATTGCAGATACGCAGTATTTT. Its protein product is CASSSIADTQYF. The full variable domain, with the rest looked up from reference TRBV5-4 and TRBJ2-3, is ETGVTQSPTHLIKTRGQQVTLRCSSQSGHNTVSWYQQALGQGPQFIFQYYREEENGRGNFPPRFSGLQFPNYSSELNVNALELDDSALYLCASSSIADTQYFGPGTRLTVL.

In nucleotides, the CDR3 is TGTGCCAGCAGCTTAGGGACTTTCATCTCCTACGAGCAGTACTTC. Amino acids: CASSLGTFISYEQYF. The gene calls are TRBV7-2 and TRBJ2-7, with D possibly matching TRBD2 (5 bases). Trimming removed 1 base at V and 0 bases at J, with 10 bases between. The CDR3 is 15 residues long. The germline gives CDR1 SGHTA, CDR2 FQGNSA.

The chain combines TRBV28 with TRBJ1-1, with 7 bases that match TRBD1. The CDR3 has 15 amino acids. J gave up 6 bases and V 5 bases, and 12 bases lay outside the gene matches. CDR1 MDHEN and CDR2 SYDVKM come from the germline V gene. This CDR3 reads CASSAHRGSGSEAFF. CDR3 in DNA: TGTGCCAGCAGTGCCCACAGGGGATCTGGGTCTGAAGCTTTCTTT.

CDR3 residues: CASSSGLAGVTGEQYF. CDR3 DNA: TGTGCCAGCAGTTCCGGACTAGCGGGAGTTACGGGCGAGCAGTACTTC. The J gene is TRBJ2-7, the V gene TRBV27; 13 positions match TRBD2. CDR1 MNHEY and CDR2 SMNVEV come from the germline V gene (reference sequence). CDR3 length: 16 residues. The V and J ends lost 4 bases and 6 bases, in that order; junction bases with no gene match: 9.

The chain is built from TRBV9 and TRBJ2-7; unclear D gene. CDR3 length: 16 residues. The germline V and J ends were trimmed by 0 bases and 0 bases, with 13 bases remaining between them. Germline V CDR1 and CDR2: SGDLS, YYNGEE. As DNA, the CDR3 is TGTGCCAGCAGCGTAGCCCCTCGAGGAACCTCCTACGAGCAGTACTTC. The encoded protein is CASSVAPRGTSYEQYF.

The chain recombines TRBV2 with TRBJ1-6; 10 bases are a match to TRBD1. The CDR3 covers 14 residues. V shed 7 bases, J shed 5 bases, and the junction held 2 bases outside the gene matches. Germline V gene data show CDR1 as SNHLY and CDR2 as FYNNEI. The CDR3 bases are TGTGCCAGCACAGGGACAGGGGATAATTCACCCCTCCACTTT. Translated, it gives CASTGTGDNSPLHF.

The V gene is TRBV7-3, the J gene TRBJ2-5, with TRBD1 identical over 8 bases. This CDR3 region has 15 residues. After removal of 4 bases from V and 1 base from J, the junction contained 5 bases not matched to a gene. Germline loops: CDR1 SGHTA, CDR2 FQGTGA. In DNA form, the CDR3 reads TGTGCCAGCAGCTCAACCGGGACAGGCCAAGAGACCCAGTACTTC. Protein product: CASSSTGTGQETQYF.

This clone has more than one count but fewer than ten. The CDR3 sequence is CASSREQRYYGYTF. In nucleotides, the CDR3 is TGTGCCAGCTCACGAGAACAGAGATACTATGGCTACACCTTC. J is TRBJ1-2 and V is TRBV18; no clear D gene. This CDR3 is built from 14 residues. Germline-derived CDR1 and CDR2 are KGHSH and LQKENI. Deletions cut 4 bases from V and 3 bases from J, with 12 bases between.

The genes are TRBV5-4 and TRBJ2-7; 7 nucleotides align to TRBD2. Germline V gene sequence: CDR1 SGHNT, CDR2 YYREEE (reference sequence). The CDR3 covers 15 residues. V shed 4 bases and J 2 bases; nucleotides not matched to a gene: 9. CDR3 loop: CASSLGGVGPYEQYF. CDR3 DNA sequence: TGTGCCAGCAGCCTGGGGGGGGTAGGCCCCTACGAGCAGTACTTC.

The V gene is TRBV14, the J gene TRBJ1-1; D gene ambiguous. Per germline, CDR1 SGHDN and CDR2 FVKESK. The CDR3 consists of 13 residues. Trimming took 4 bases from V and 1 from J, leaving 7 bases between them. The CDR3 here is CASSRTPNTEAFF. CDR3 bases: TGTGCCAGCAGCCGAACACCGAACACTGAAGCTTTCTTT.

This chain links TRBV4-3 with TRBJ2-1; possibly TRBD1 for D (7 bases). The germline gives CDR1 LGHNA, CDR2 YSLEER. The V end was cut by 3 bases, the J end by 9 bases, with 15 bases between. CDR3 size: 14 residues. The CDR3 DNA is TGCGCCAGCAGCCACGAGCCTCAGGGGGGTGAGCAGTTCTTC. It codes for CASSHEPQGGEQFF.

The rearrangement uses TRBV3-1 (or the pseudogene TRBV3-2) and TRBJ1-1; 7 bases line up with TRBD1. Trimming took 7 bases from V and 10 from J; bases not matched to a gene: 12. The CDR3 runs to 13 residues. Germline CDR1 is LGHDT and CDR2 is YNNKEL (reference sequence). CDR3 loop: CASTLTGLGVAFF. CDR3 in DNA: TGTGCCAGCACCTTGACAGGGCTGGGGGTAGCTTTCTTT.

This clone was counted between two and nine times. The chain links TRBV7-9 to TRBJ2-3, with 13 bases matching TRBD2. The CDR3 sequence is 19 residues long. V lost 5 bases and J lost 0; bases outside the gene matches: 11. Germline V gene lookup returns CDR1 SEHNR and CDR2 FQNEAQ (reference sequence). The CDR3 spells CASSPYTSGRALSTDTQYF. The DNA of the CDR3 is TGTGCCAGCAGCCCCTATACTAGCGGGAGGGCACTTAGCACAGATACGCAGTATTTT.